A single T cell receptor beta chain is shown here with its context. Its antigen is unknown. V was clipped by 4 bases and J by 3 bases; unmatched bases: 9. The CDR3 totals 16 residues. Germline V CDR1 and CDR2: KGHSH, LQKENI. This sample stems from a study of PD-1 blockade in mismatch repair-deficient tumors. As for the study in general: Patients had approximately 13 mismatch repair-deficient cancer types and were previously treated and progressing.

Overall study results and limits: After pembrolizumab, tumor-resident clones rose rapidly, then generally contracted before radiologic responses.

TCRdb's table, derived via immunoSEQ multiplex PCR, lists solely in-frame clones and lacks some. The data hold over 60,000 clones, with roughly 88% observed a single time. PCR or immunohistochemistry showed mismatch repair deficiency in every enrolled patient. J is TRBJ2-1 and V is TRBV18; 7 bases agree with TRBD2. This receptor was taken from an adult with mismatch repair-deficient cancer. This specimen was peripheral blood, taken 52 weeks after starting pembrolizumab. The CDR3 loop reads CASSLDTGLRYNEQFF. CDR3 DNA: TGTGCCAGCTCACTAGATACGGGACTACGCTACAATGAGCAGTTCTTC.